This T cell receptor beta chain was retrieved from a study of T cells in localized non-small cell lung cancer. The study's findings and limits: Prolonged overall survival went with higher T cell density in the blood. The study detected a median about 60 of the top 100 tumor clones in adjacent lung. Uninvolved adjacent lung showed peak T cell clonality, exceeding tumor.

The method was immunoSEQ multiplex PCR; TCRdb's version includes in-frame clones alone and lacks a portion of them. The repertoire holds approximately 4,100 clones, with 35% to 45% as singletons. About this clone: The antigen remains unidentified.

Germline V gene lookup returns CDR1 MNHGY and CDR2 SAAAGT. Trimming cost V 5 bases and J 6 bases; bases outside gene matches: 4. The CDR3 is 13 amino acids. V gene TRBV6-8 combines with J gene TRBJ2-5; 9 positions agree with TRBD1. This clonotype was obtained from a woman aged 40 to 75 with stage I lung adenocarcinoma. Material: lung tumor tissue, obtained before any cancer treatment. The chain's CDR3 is CASSTGGAQTQYF. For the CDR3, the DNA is TGTGCCAGCAGTACAGGGGGCGCCCAGACCCAGTACTTC.